These 31 T cell receptor beta chains share one sample of origin, sequenced in a study of early T cells in non-severe SARS-CoV-2 infection. TCRdb passed the 5' RACE reads through MiXCR, listing each CDR3 protein once. The data show 30,000 to 40,000 distinct CDR3 sequences, 5% to 6.5% seen once. The material sequenced was whole blood. All receptors come from an adult who was a healthcare worker with PCR-confirmed SARS-CoV-2 infection or an uninfected control (not recorded which).

V gene TRBV21-1 combines with J gene TRBJ2-1; the D call of TRBD2 is as the table states it, not checked on the DNA. TRBV21-1 is deemed a pseudogene. The CDR3 length is 15 residues. The CDR3 nucleotides read TGTGCCAGCAGCAATAGGGGAGGGACGGACAATGAGCAGTTCTTC. Amino acid sequence: CASSNRGGTDNEQFF.

This chain uses TRBV2 with TRBJ2-5; weak D call: TRBD1 (6 bases). The V gene lost 1 base and the J gene lost 7 bases, with 13 bases spanning the gap. CDR1 and CDR2 from the germline V gene are SNHLY and FYNNEI. The CDR3 has 14 residues. The CDR3 sequence is CASSEGRLGGTQYF. CDR3 bases: TGTGCCAGCAGTGAAGGCCGGCTAGGGGGGACCCAGTACTTC.

This clonotype was seen only a few times. The J gene is TRBJ2-6, the V gene TRBV6-1, with 7 bases identical to TRBD1. Germline CDR1 and CDR2: MNHNS and SASEGT. The CDR3 extends over 15 amino acids. Trimming took 6 bases from V and 3 from J; bases not matched to a gene: 5. Here the CDR3 reads CASRTGRRGANVLTF. As DNA, the CDR3 is TGTGCCAGCAGGACAGGGCGTCGTGGGGCCAACGTCCTGACTTTC.

Concerning this clonotype: Given the absence of the conserved phenylalanine or tryptophan at the CDR3 end, a read error is likely. CDR3 in DNA: TGTGCCAGCAGTGAATCACAGGAGGCGACCCAGTACTCC. Translation gives CASSESQEATQYS. The chain uses TRBV2 and TRBJ2-5, with D tentatively TRBD1 or TRBD2 (5 bases each). This CDR3 comprises 13 residues. Between the trimmed V and J ends, which lost 2 bases and 7 bases, there was a span of 11 bases. The germline gives CDR1 SNHLY, CDR2 FYNNEI.

This clonotype was seen many times. The chain combines TRBV30 with TRBJ2-3; 8 bases map to TRBD1. Germline V CDR1 and CDR2: GTSNPN, SVGIG (reference sequence). This CDR3 is 14 amino acids long. V was clipped by 1 base and J by 5 bases; unmatched bases: 5. CDR3 nucleotides: TGTGCCTGGAGTGCGGAGGGGACAGGAGATACGCAGTATTTT. Translation: CAWSAEGTGDTQYF.

This clonotype was found many times. This chain uses TRBV20-1 with TRBJ1-4; no definite D call. Germline lookup yields CDR1 DFQATT and CDR2 SNEGSKA (reference sequence). V was cut by 6 bases and J by 7 bases, with 18 bases left in between. The CDR3 is made up of 14 amino acids. The CDR3 nucleotides read TGCAGTGCCGAGAAGGCCAGCGAAAGTGAAAAACTGTTTTTT. Translating it yields CSAEKASESEKLFF.

The chain couples TRBV7-2 to TRBJ2-7; tentative D call: TRBD1 (6 bases). V dropped 5 bases and J dropped 6 bases, with 20 bases sitting between them. Germline CDR1 and CDR2: SGHTA and FQGNSA. The CDR3 spans 15 residues. CDR3 DNA sequence: TGTGCCAGCAGCATAACAGGGACCCAGCCGTCCGAGCAGTACTTC. This gives the protein CASSITGTQPSEQYF.

This clonotype occurred many times. This chain uses TRBV12-3 or TRBV12-4 with TRBJ2-2, with TRBD1 as a possible D gene (6 bases). Trimming shortened V by 5 bases and J by 0 bases, and 13 bases separated the two germline ends. The CDR3 sequence is 16 residues long. CDR3 in DNA: TGTGCCAGCAGTCGCACCGGGACAACGAACACCGGGGAGCTGTTTTTT. This translates into CASSRTGTTNTGELFF.

This clonotype was detected only a few times. This chain connects TRBV12-3 or TRBV12-4 to TRBJ2-2; 8 bases fit TRBD1. This CDR3 spans 17 amino acids. Trimming removed 0 bases from V and 5 bases from J; junction bases left unmatched: 8. This chain's CDR3 is CASSLASGGIGTGELFF. The CDR3 DNA follows: TGTGCCAGCAGTTTAGCTTCAGGGGGCATCGGTACCGGGGAGCTGTTTTTT.

This clonotype was counted many times. The chain carries TRBV28 and TRBJ1-4; no definite D call. Trimming removed 5 bases at V and 4 bases at J, with 11 bases between. The CDR3 covers 14 residues. Germline V gene lookup returns CDR1 MDHEN and CDR2 SYDVKM. The CDR3 DNA sequence: TGTGCCAGCAGTGTAGGGAGTATTAATGAAAAACTGTTTTTT. Amino acid sequence: CASSVGSINEKLFF.

This clonotype was counted many times. V and J are TRBV2 and TRBJ1-5; no clear D gene. This CDR3 is built from 14 residues. The germline V and J ends were trimmed by 1 base and 1 base, with 5 bases remaining between them. Germline CDR1 reads SNHLY; CDR2 reads FYNNEI. The CDR3 DNA reads as TGTGCCAGCAGTGAAGGCAGGAGCAATCAGCCCCAGCATTTT. Its protein is CASSEGRSNQPQHF.

This chain uses TRBV7-2 with TRBJ2-1; TRBD2 agrees at 7 bases. Trimming at V came to 5 bases and at J to 4 bases, leaving 8 bases not matched to a gene. The CDR3 covers 15 residues. Germline V gives CDR1 SGHTA, CDR2 FQGNSA. CDR3 sequence reads: CASSTSGGSYNEQFF. In nucleotides, the CDR3 is TGTGCCAGCAGCACCTCGGGGGGTTCTTACAATGAGCAGTTCTTC.

This clonotype was picked up many times. The chain joins TRBV12-3 or TRBV12-4 to TRBJ1-5, with D tentatively TRBD1 (5 bases). Trimming shortened V by 3 bases and J by 3 bases, and 12 bases separated the two germline ends. This CDR3 has 15 residues. The CDR3 is CASSFAGFPNQPQHF. The CDR3 nucleotides are TGTGCCAGCAGTTTCGCAGGGTTCCCCAATCAGCCCCAGCATTTT.

The chain uses TRBV12-3 or TRBV12-4 and TRBJ2-3; no clear D gene. V lost 4 bases to trimming and J lost 5 bases, with 13 bases between them. This CDR3 has 14 amino acids. CDR3 residues: CASSSRPGGDTQYF. The CDR3 DNA is TGTGCCAGCAGTTCACGCCCGGGCGGAGATACGCAGTATTTT.

This clonotype appeared a few times. This chain connects TRBV10-1 to TRBJ1-1, with D tentatively TRBD1 (5 bases). The CDR3 extends over 13 amino acids. V dropped 6 bases and J dropped 1 base, with 9 bases sitting between them. Looked up from germline, CDR1 is WNHNN and CDR2 is SYGVQD (reference sequence). This chain's CDR3 is CASRSGTNTEAFF. The DNA of the CDR3 is TGCGCCAGCAGATCGGGGACGAACACTGAAGCTTTCTTT.

This clonotype was seen only a few times. This chain connects TRBV4-1 to TRBJ2-7, with 9 bases aligning to TRBD2. CDR3 length: 15 residues. CDR1 is MGHRA, CDR2 YSYEKL, per germline. Germline trimming cut 0 bases from V and 5 bases from J; bases unmatched to any gene: 5. CDR3 region: CASSQDPGLANEQYF. CDR3 DNA sequence: TGCGCCAGCAGCCAAGACCCGGGACTAGCCAACGAGCAGTACTTC.

This clonotype has a count of ten or more. This chain links TRBV24-1 with TRBJ2-1, with 12 bases fitting TRBD2. The CDR3 spans 18 residues. The junction had 7 bases not matched to a gene; V was cut back by 2 bases and J by 3 bases. Germline V CDR1 and CDR2: KGHDR, SFDVKD. CDR3 DNA: TGTGCCACCAGTGATTCCGGGACTAGCGGGCGTATCTACAATGAGCAGTTCTTC. Its translation is CATSDSGTSGRIYNEQFF.

This clonotype occurred many times. The rearrangement links TRBV13 to TRBJ1-2, with no clear D. The CDR3 has 16 amino acids. Between the trimmed V and J ends, which lost 0 bases and 5 bases, there was a span of 16 bases. CDR1 and CDR2 (germline): PRHDT, FYEKMQ (reference sequence). CDR3 coding DNA: TGTGCCAGCAGCTTAGGGGCGGGATCCCTAGATTATGGCTACACCTTC. Residues: CASSLGAGSLDYGYTF.

This clonotype appeared many times. V usage is TRBV9 and J usage is TRBJ2-5, with a weak D call TRBD1 (6 bases). The CDR3 length is 14 residues. V lost 0 bases to trimming and J lost 5 bases, with 11 bases between them. The germline CDR1 and CDR2 sequences are SGDLS and YYNGEE. CDR3 sequence reads: CASSVGAGAETQYF. The CDR3 bases are TGTGCCAGCAGCGTAGGGGCAGGGGCGGAGACCCAGTACTTC. Variable domain in full (rest from reference TRBV9 and TRBJ2-5): DSGVTQTPKHLITATGQRVTLRCSPRSGDLSVYWYQQSLDQGLQFLIQYYNGEERAKGNILERFSAQQFPDLHSELNLSSLELGDSALYFCASSVGAGAETQYFGPGTRLLVL.

This clonotype was recorded many times. Here the CDR3 DNA reads TGTGCCAGCAGCTTAACAACGACTAGCTTCACAGATACGCAGTATTTT. The encoded protein is CASSLTTTSFTDTQYF. This chain connects TRBV7-9 to TRBJ2-3; TRBD2 agrees at 7 bases. V dropped 2 bases and J dropped 2; count of bases not matched to a gene: 7. Germline V lookup: CDR1 SEHNR, CDR2 FQNEAQ (reference sequence). The CDR3 contains 16 residues.

In its sample, this clonotype was seen a few times. This chain connects TRBV9 to TRBJ2-3; 15 bases map to TRBD2. The CDR3 is 18 amino acids. Germline-derived CDR1 and CDR2 are SGDLS and YYNGEE. After removal of 4 bases from V and 4 bases from J, the junction contained 10 bases not matched to a gene. This chain's CDR3 is CASSHHRTSGGAADTQYF. CDR3 nucleotides: TGTGCCAGCAGCCACCACCGGACTAGCGGGGGGGCTGCAGATACGCAGTATTTT. Looking up the rest from reference TRBV9 and TRBJ2-3 gives the full variable domain: DSGVTQTPKHLITATGQRVTLRCSPRSGDLSVYWYQQSLDQGLQFLIQYYNGEERAKGNILERFSAQQFPDLHSELNLSSLELGDSALYFCASSHHRTSGGAADTQYFGPGTRLTVL.

This clonotype was observed at least ten times. This rearrangement joins TRBV20-1 to TRBJ1-1, with a tentative D call TRBD1 (6 bases). Germline-derived CDR1 and CDR2 are DFQATT and SNEGSKA (reference sequence). The V end was cut by 3 bases, the J end by 4 bases, with 15 bases between. The CDR3 loop spans 14 amino acids. The CDR3 loop reads CSARVAGQTTEAFF. CDR3 in DNA: TGCAGTGCTAGGGTAGCCGGACAGACCACTGAAGCTTTCTTT.

This clonotype was picked up many times. The chain joins TRBV3-1 to TRBJ1-4, with D possibly TRBD1 on 5 matching bases. The germline V and J ends were trimmed by 0 bases and 9 bases, with 11 bases remaining between them. CDR3 length equals 14 residues. The V gene's germline CDR1 is LGHDT and CDR2 YNNKEL (reference sequence). The CDR3 DNA is TGTGCCAGCAGCCAAGATATGCAGGGACAAAAACTGTTTTTT. Protein product: CASSQDMQGQKLFF.

This clonotype was counted ten times or more. V and J are TRBV18 and TRBJ2-1; TRBD1 agrees at 11 bases. Trimming cost V 6 bases and J 4 bases; bases outside gene matches: 5. Germline CDR1 KGHSH, CDR2 LQKENI. CDR3 size: 15 residues. The CDR3 reads CASSLGQGGYNEQFF. The CDR3 DNA sequence: TGTGCCAGCTCGTTGGGACAGGGGGGATACAATGAGCAGTTCTTC.

In this sample, this clonotype turned up many times. The chain has TRBV6-5 and TRBJ1-6; TRBD1 agrees at 11 bases. J was trimmed by 12 bases and V by 2 bases; bases with no gene match: 6. The CDR3 covers 15 residues. Germline V CDR1 and CDR2: MNHEY, SVGAGI. The CDR3 DNA reads as TGTGCCAGCAGTTACGAGGGACAGGGGGGGTTACCCCTCCACTTT. Translating it yields CASSYEGQGGLPLHF.

This clonotype was seen a handful of times. The rearrangement joins TRBV15 to TRBJ2-2; 8 bases align to TRBD2. The CDR3 runs to 18 residues. Germline V gene data show CDR1 as LNHNV and CDR2 as YYDKDF (reference sequence). Unmatched junction bases numbered 10, after V lost 1 base and J lost 3 bases. DNA of the CDR3: TGTGCCACCAGCAGAGCATCCCCCGGGACTAGGGACACCGGGGAGCTGTTTTTT. Protein sequence: CATSRASPGTRDTGELFF.

This clonotype was seen a few times. The chain is built from TRBV28 and TRBJ1-4; no clear D gene. The ends were cut back, 7 bases at V and 4 bases at J, with 7 bases in the middle. The CDR3 contains 12 residues. Germline V gene sequence: CDR1 MDHEN, CDR2 SYDVKM. The CDR3 bases are TGTGCCAGCACTCAGGTTAATGAAAAACTGTTTTTT. It encodes CASTQVNEKLFF.

This clonotype was recorded many times. This chain links TRBV15 with TRBJ2-1; no clear D gene. The CDR3 loop spans 16 amino acids. V was trimmed by 4 bases and J by 5 bases, leaving 18 bases between them. Germline values: CDR1 LNHNV, CDR2 YYDKDF (reference sequence). In DNA, the CDR3 is TGTGCCACCAGCACAGATCCGGGTCATAAAGACAATGAGCAGTTCTTC. It codes for CATSTDPGHKDNEQFF.

This clonotype was seen at least ten times. The chain uses TRBV29-1 and TRBJ2-3, with D hard to call. Germline V gene lookup returns CDR1 SQVTM and CDR2 ANQGSEA. V gave up 7 bases and J gave up 0 bases, with 8 bases separating them. The CDR3 is 12 amino acids. The CDR3 nucleotides read TGCAGCGCCCGCATGAGCACAGATACGCAGTATTTT. Encoded protein: CSARMSTDTQYF.

This clonotype was detected ten times or more. The rearrangement joins TRBV19 to TRBJ2-7; D ambiguous. Germline CDR1 and CDR2: LNHDA and SQIVND (reference sequence). The CDR3 is made up of 17 amino acids. V was pared by 5 bases and J by 4 bases, with 24 bases between. CDR3 residues: CASSARPEVEFHYEQYF. The CDR3 DNA reads as TGTGCCAGTAGTGCTAGGCCTGAAGTAGAGTTCCATTACGAGCAGTACTTC.

The chain combines TRBV11-1 with TRBJ1-1, with D perhaps matching TRBD1 (6 bases). The CDR3 totals 18 residues. Germline CDR1 and CDR2: SGHAT and FQDESV (reference sequence). Trimming took off 0 bases at V and 7 bases at J, with 24 bases between the two ends. This CDR3 reads CASSLAIQIGGAIDEAFF. The CDR3 region has the DNA TGTGCCAGCAGCTTAGCGATCCAGATCGGGGGGGCGATCGATGAAGCTTTCTTT.